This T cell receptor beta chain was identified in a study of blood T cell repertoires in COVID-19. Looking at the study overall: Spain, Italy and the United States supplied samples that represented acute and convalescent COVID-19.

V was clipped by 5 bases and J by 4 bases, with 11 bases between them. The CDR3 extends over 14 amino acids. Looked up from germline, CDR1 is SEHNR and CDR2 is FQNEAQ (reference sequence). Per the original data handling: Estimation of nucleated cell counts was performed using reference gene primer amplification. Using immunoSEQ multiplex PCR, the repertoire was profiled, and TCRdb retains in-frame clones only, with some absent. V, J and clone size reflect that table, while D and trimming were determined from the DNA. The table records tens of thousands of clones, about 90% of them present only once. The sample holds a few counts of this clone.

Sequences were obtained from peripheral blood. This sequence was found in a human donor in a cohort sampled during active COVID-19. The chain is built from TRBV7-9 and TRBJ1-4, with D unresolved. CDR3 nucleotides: TGTGCCAGCAGCCCAGTAACGGGTAATGAAAAACTGTTTTTT. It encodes CASSPVTGNEKLFF.